Listed here are 30 T cell receptor beta chains from one sample, sequenced in a study of T cell changes during pregnancy in multiple sclerosis. Sequenced by immunoSEQ multiplex PCR; TCRdb stores in-frame clones only, minus some. Of approximately 100,000 clones in the sample, 94% were seen once. Specimen: peripheral blood, collected before pregnancy. These TCRs come from a female donor with multiple sclerosis, enrolled in a pregnancy study.

This rearrangement joins TRBV11-2 to TRBJ1-5, with D unclear. Trimming stripped 1 base from V and 3 bases from J, with 13 bases between. Germline lookup yields CDR1 SGHAT and CDR2 FQNNGV. CDR3 length: 16 amino acids. CDR3 amino acids: CASSLGVGRLNQPQHF. CDR3 coding DNA: TGTGCCAGCAGCTTAGGGGTCGGGAGGCTCAATCAGCCCCAGCATTTT.

The V gene is TRBV5-1, the J gene TRBJ2-2; 9 nucleotides line up with TRBD1. The germline V gene has CDR1 SGHRS and CDR2 YFSETQ. The CDR3 contains 16 residues. J was trimmed by 0 bases and V by 2 bases; bases with no gene match: 2. The CDR3 DNA reads as TGCGCCAGCAGCTTAAGGACAGGGGCGAACACCGGGGAGCTGTTTTTT. Protein sequence: CASSLRTGANTGELFF. Together with reference TRBV5-1 and TRBJ2-2, the CDR3 gives the full variable domain: KAGVTQTPRYLIKTRGQQVTLSCSPISGHRSVSWYQQTPGQGLQFLFEYFSETQRNKGNFPGRFSGRQFSNSRSEMNVSTLELGDSALYLCASSLRTGANTGELFFGEGSRLTVL.

The V gene is TRBV2, the J gene TRBJ2-3, with 9 positions matching TRBD2. CDR3 length: 14 residues. Germline assignment: CDR1 SNHLY and CDR2 FYNNEI. J was trimmed by 3 bases and V by 5 bases; bases with no gene match: 3. CDR3 nucleotides: TGTGCCAGCAGTTCTAGCGGGAAGACAGATACGCAGTATTTT. Translated: CASSSSGKTDTQYF.

The chain employs TRBV4-3 and TRBJ2-7, with 10 bases aligning to TRBD1. V trimming: 0 bases; J trimming: 4 bases; junction bases outside the gene matches: 6. The CDR3 has 16 residues. Germline CDR1 reads LGHNA; CDR2 reads YSLEER. CDR3 nucleotides: TGCGCCAGCAGCCAAGATCGAACGGGACAGGGGTACGAGCAGTACTTC. It codes for CASSQDRTGQGYEQYF.

J is TRBJ2-5 and V is TRBV5-6, with D uncertain. This CDR3 contains 12 residues. Trimming shortened V by 0 bases and J by 5 bases, and 5 bases separated the two germline ends. Germline assignment: CDR1 SGHDT and CDR2 YYEEEE. The DNA of the CDR3 is TGTGCCAGCAGCTTGGCGTCTGAGACCCAGTACTTC. This codes for CASSLASETQYF.

The table lists this clone with a count of one. The rearrangement joins TRBV5-1 to TRBJ2-1; no clear D gene. Germline V gene lookup returns CDR1 SGHRS and CDR2 YFSETQ. V dropped 0 bases and J dropped 1 base, with 11 bases sitting between them. CDR3 length: 16 amino acids. CDR3 residues: CASSLAGSGSYNEQFF. The CDR3, as DNA: TGCGCCAGCAGCTTGGCAGGTAGTGGGTCCTACAATGAGCAGTTCTTC.

V is TRBV7-2 and J is TRBJ1-2; TRBD1 matches 8 bases. With 4 bases clipped from V and 4 bases from J, the junction kept 8 bases outside the gene matches. This CDR3 is built from 15 residues. CDR1 SGHTA and CDR2 FQGNSA come from the germline V gene. The CDR3 sequence is CASSSNRDRLYGYTF. In DNA form, the CDR3 reads TGTGCCAGCAGCTCGAATCGGGACAGGCTCTATGGCTACACCTTC. Supplemented by reference TRBV7-2 and TRBJ1-2, the full variable domain reads GAGVSQSPSNKVTEKGKDVELRCDPISGHTALYWYRQSLGQGLEFLIYFQGNSAPDKSGLPSDRFSAERTGGSVSTLTIQRTQQEDSAVYLCASSSNRDRLYGYTFGSGTRLTVV.

A single count supports this clone. V usage is TRBV29-1 and J usage is TRBJ1-5; D uncertain. This CDR3 contains 15 residues. Looked up from germline, CDR1 is SQVTM and CDR2 is ANQGSEA. Trimming pared 0 bases from V and 1 base from J, leaving 10 bases between. The CDR3 is CSVEDPDCSNQPQHF. The CDR3 DNA reads as TGCAGCGTTGAAGATCCGGACTGCAGCAATCAGCCCCAGCATTTT.

The rearrangement links TRBV27 to TRBJ1-2, with D maybe TRBD1 (6 bases). The ends were cut back, 5 bases at V and 3 bases at J, with 10 bases in the middle. The CDR3 contains 13 residues. Germline V gene lookup returns CDR1 MNHEY and CDR2 SMNVEV (reference sequence). The CDR3 loop reads CASSASGDYGYTF. CDR3 sequence (DNA): TGTGCCAGCAGTGCCTCAGGGGACTATGGCTACACCTTC.

This chain links TRBV7-2 with TRBJ2-1; D remains ambiguous. Trimming removed 2 bases from V and 8 bases from J, with 7 bases in between. The length of the CDR3 is 12 residues. Germline assignment: CDR1 SGHTA and CDR2 FQGNSA. In nucleotides, the CDR3 is TGTGCCAGCAGCTTACTCCGGGATGAGCAGTTCTTC. Its protein is CASSLLRDEQFF.

The J gene is TRBJ2-7, the V gene TRBV5-8; 7 nucleotides agree with TRBD2. This CDR3 spans 15 amino acids. The V and J ends lost 2 bases and 0 bases, in that order; junction bases with no gene match: 5. CDR1 is SGHTS and CDR2 is YDEGEE in the germline V gene. The chain's CDR3 is CASSLVGTTSYEQYF. The CDR3 nucleotides read TGTGCCAGCAGCTTAGTCGGGACTACCTCCTACGAGCAGTACTTC.

The V call is TRBV2, the J call TRBJ2-5; D unclear. Germline CDR1 is SNHLY and CDR2 is FYNNEI. V was cut by 6 bases and J by 5 bases, with 7 bases left in between. CDR3 length equals 11 residues. In nucleotides, the CDR3 is TGTGCCAGCAGGGCGACTGAGACCCAGTACTTC. Amino acid sequence: CASRATETQYF. Full variable domain (outside the CDR3, taken from reference TRBV2 and TRBJ2-5): EPEVTQTPSHQVTQMGQEVILRCVPISNHLYFYWYRQILGQKVEFLVSFYNNEISEKSEIFDDQFSVERPDGSNFTLKIRSTKLEDSAMYFCASRATETQYFGPGTRLLVL.

The chain combines TRBV21-1 with TRBJ2-7; TRBD2 was called by the table and not checked on the DNA. TRBV21-1 is described as a pseudogene. This CDR3 comprises 14 residues. The CDR3 reads CASSKGNGSYEQYF. The CDR3 coding sequence is TGTGCCAGCAGCAAAGGCAACGGTAGTTACGAGCAGTACTTC.

This chain links TRBV7-6 with TRBJ2-7; a possible D gene is TRBD1 (5 bases). The CDR3 runs to 15 residues. Germline loops: CDR1 SGHVS, CDR2 FNYEAQ. Trimming left V 1 base short and J 2 bases short, with 12 bases between. CDR3 protein: CASSLGGGRTYEQYF. DNA for the CDR3: TGTGCCAGCAGCTTAGGGGGCGGCAGGACCTACGAGCAGTACTTC.

V usage is TRBV23-1 and J usage is TRBJ2-5; 7 nucleotides agree with TRBD2. TRBV23-1 belongs to the ORF category, with a function that is uncertain. The CDR3 extends over 18 amino acids. J was trimmed by 7 bases and V by 2 bases; bases with no gene match: 19. CDR3 amino acids: CASSQVRLAEDEEGTQYF. The DNA of the CDR3 is TGCGCCAGCAGTCAAGTCCGGCTAGCGGAGGACGAGGAAGGGACCCAGTACTTC.

The rearrangement uses TRBV18 and TRBJ2-7; 8 nucleotides match TRBD1. Germline loops: CDR1 KGHSH, CDR2 LQKENI. The CDR3 runs 13 residues. The junction had 2 bases not matched to a gene; V was cut back by 4 bases and J by 3 bases. Here the CDR3 DNA reads TGTGCCAGCTCACGACAGGGGAGCTACGAGCAGTACTTC. As protein: CASSRQGSYEQYF.

The chain is built from TRBV18 and TRBJ1-5, with unresolved D. Germline V gives CDR1 KGHSH, CDR2 LQKENI. The CDR3 sequence is 14 residues long. Trimming stripped 6 bases from V and 3 bases from J, with 12 bases between. As DNA, the CDR3 is TGTGCCAGCTCGGCCACAGAATTCAATCAGCCCCAGCATTTT. Translation: CASSATEFNQPQHF.

The V call is TRBV5-1, the J call TRBJ2-1, with D tentatively TRBD1 (8 bases). The CDR3 covers 17 residues. CDR1 is SGHRS, CDR2 YFSETQ, per germline. Trimming removed 3 bases from V and 7 bases from J, with 23 bases in between. CDR3 sequence (DNA): TGCGCCAGCAGCTCGGGACAGGTCGGGGGGCGGGTGAATGAGCAGTTCTTC. This translates into CASSSGQVGGRVNEQFF.

The chain employs TRBV7-9 and TRBJ2-1; D gene uncertain. The CDR3 runs 13 residues. Per the germline V gene, CDR1 is SEHNR and CDR2 is FQNEAQ (reference sequence). V lost 3 bases and J 3 bases, leaving 6 bases between the germline ends. The CDR3 DNA reads TGTGCCAGCAGCTTTACTGGCTACAATGAGCAGTTCTTC. Protein sequence: CASSFTGYNEQFF.

V usage is TRBV2 and J usage is TRBJ1-1; D is possibly TRBD1 (5 bases). The CDR3 is 13 residues long. V was shortened by 5 bases and J by 7 bases, with 14 bases between the two germline ends. CDR1 is SNHLY and CDR2 is FYNNEI in the germline V gene. In DNA form, the CDR3 reads TGTGCCAGCAGTCTTGGCAGGGTGGATGAAGCTTTCTTT. This codes for CASSLGRVDEAFF.

The rearrangement links TRBV28 to TRBJ2-1, with 9 bases identical to TRBD1. This CDR3 is built from 13 residues. Germline CDR1 MDHEN, CDR2 SYDVKM. The trim removed 4 bases at V and 12 bases at J, leaving 7 bases unmatched. The CDR3, as DNA: TGTGCCAGCAGTTCTTCCGGGACAGGGTGGCAGTTCTTC. It encodes CASSSSGTGWQFF.

This rearrangement joins TRBV5-6 to TRBJ1-1; D is unclear. This CDR3 has 14 residues. V gave up 1 base and J gave up 1 base, with 8 bases separating them. Germline assignment: CDR1 SGHDT and CDR2 YYEEEE. CDR3 bases: TGTGCCAGCAGCTTGACGGGAGGGAACACTGAAGCTTTCTTT. Translated, it gives CASSLTGGNTEAFF.

The rearrangement links TRBV28 to TRBJ1-2, with D hard to call. Germline CDR1 and CDR2: MDHEN and SYDVKM. This CDR3 comprises 13 residues. Trimming stripped 2 bases from V and 8 bases from J, with 12 bases between. CDR3 DNA sequence: TGTGCCAGCAGTTTAAGGTCGGGGAGGGGCTACACCTTC. Encoded protein: CASSLRSGRGYTF.

In this sample, this clone turned up once. The chain's CDR3 is CASSQVLGVSSYNEQFF. For the CDR3, the DNA is TGTGCCAGCAGCCAAGTTTTAGGGGTCAGCTCCTACAATGAGCAGTTCTTC. The rearrangement uses TRBV4-2 and TRBJ2-1, with D perhaps matching TRBD1 (5 bases). The CDR3 length is 17 residues. V lost 1 base, J lost 0 bases, and 13 bases lay in between. Germline CDR1 is LGHNA and CDR2 is YNFKEQ.

The chain combines TRBV27 with TRBJ2-3, with D possibly matching TRBD2 (5 bases). Germline V gene data show CDR1 as MNHEY and CDR2 as SMNVEV (reference sequence). Trimming cost V 0 bases and J 0 bases, with 13 bases left between them. This CDR3 spans 17 amino acids. As DNA, the CDR3 is TGTGCCAGCAGTTTATCGATGACGGGGTCTAGCACAGATACGCAGTATTTT. Its protein product is CASSLSMTGSSTDTQYF.

The chain carries TRBV7-8 and TRBJ1-1; tentative D call: TRBD1 (5 bases). V lost 0 bases to trimming and J lost 0 bases, with 11 bases between them. CDR3 length equals 16 residues. In germline, CDR1 is SGHVS, CDR2 FQNEAQ. The CDR3 sequence is CASSLAWGGMNTEAFF. In nucleotides, the CDR3 is TGTGCCAGCAGCTTAGCATGGGGGGGTATGAACACTGAAGCTTTCTTT.

This clone showed up just once. The J gene is TRBJ2-3, the V gene TRBV27, with 8 bases aligning to TRBD1. The CDR3 has 16 residues. The germline gives CDR1 MNHEY, CDR2 SMNVEV (reference sequence). Trimming removed 5 bases from V and 5 bases from J; junction bases left unmatched: 12. This CDR3 is CASSTKTGVAKDTQYF. In DNA, the CDR3 is TGTGCCAGCAGTACCAAGACAGGGGTGGCGAAAGATACGCAGTATTTT.

The chain combines TRBV28 with TRBJ2-7; 12 nucleotides match TRBD1. With 4 bases clipped from V and 2 bases from J, the junction kept 6 bases outside the gene matches. Germline CDR1 is MDHEN and CDR2 is SYDVKM. This CDR3 contains 16 residues. CDR3 in amino acids: CASSWGQGAPTYEQYF. Written as DNA, the CDR3 is TGTGCCAGCAGTTGGGGACAGGGGGCCCCGACCTACGAGCAGTACTTC.

This chain links TRBV9 with TRBJ2-5; D might be TRBD2 (6 bases). The germline V and J ends were trimmed by 2 bases and 5 bases, with 13 bases remaining between them. Germline V gene lookup returns CDR1 SGDLS and CDR2 YYNGEE. CDR3 length: 14 amino acids. The CDR3 nucleotides are TGTGCCAGCAGCGTGGTCGGGAGAGGGGAGACCCAGTACTTC. Translated: CASSVVGRGETQYF.

V and J are TRBV11-2 and TRBJ2-1; TRBD2 matches at 10 bases. The CDR3 contains 16 residues. V lost 5 bases and J lost 4; bases outside the gene matches: 8. Germline CDR1 reads SGHAT; CDR2 reads FQNNGV. In nucleotides, the CDR3 is TGTGCCAGCAGCCCGTTTCTAGCGGGAGTGTACAATGAGCAGTTCTTC. It is translated as CASSPFLAGVYNEQFF.